Listed below are T cell receptor beta chains from one sample, sequenced in a study of CD8 T cells in Susac syndrome. One entry per CDR3 protein, called by TCRdb with MiXCR from the immunoSEQ multiplex PCR reads. This sample has about 120,000 distinct CDR3 sequences, with 92% found just once. The sample consisted of CD4+ T cells from PBMCs. The receptors stem from a human donor in good health. Both conserved end residues are part of each CDR3. A D gene is named only where the DNA matches it firmly. Clone size is shown for a subset of rows, as once, few, many or a class of expanded clone.

V gene	J gene	D gene	clone size	CDR3 protein	CDR3 DNA
TRBV7-8	TRBJ2-1	TRBD2	.	CASSLLGGVTYNEQFF	TGTGCCAGCAGCCTACTGGGAGGGGTAACCTACAATGAGCAGTTCTTC
TRBV29-1	TRBJ2-6	TRBD1	.	CSVSGQLSGANVLTF	TGCAGCGTGTCGGGACAGCTCTCTGGGGCCAACGTCCTGACTTTC
TRBV25-1	TRBJ2-7	.	once	CASSEYPYEQYF	TGTGCCAGCAGTGAATATCCCTACGAGCAGTACTTC
TRBV7-9	TRBJ2-7	TRBD1	.	CASREQGAQAEQYF	TGTGCCAGCAGGGAACAGGGGGCTCAGGCCGAGCAGTACTTC
TRBV20-1	TRBJ2-7	.	.	CSARGPQGEPYEQYF	TGCAGTGCTAGAGGTCCTCAAGGGGAGCCCTACGAGCAGTACTTC
TRBV27	TRBJ1-2	.	.	CASSLYRDPGGYTF	TGTGCCAGCAGTTTATACCGGGACCCCGGAGGCTACACCTTC
TRBV10-3	TRBJ1-5	TRBD1	.	CAIRGQGADQPQHF	TGTGCCATACGGGGACAGGGGGCAGATCAGCCCCAGCATTTT
TRBV20-1	TRBJ2-2	TRBD2	once	CSAPPGGNTGELFF	TGCAGTGCTCCGCCGGGAGGGAACACCGGGGAGCTGTTTTTT
TRBV7-2	TRBJ1-1	TRBD1	few	CASSLMTGDTEAFF	TGTGCCAGCAGCTTAATGACAGGGGACACTGAAGCTTTCTTT
TRBV7-6	TRBJ2-5	TRBD2	.	CASSSSSGGKQETQYF	TGTGCCAGCAGCAGCTCTAGCGGCGGTAAACAAGAGACCCAGTACTTC
TRBV19	TRBJ1-1	TRBD1	.	CASSWGQGASAFF	TGTGCCAGTAGTTGGGGACAGGGGGCTTCGGCTTTCTTT
TRBV27	TRBJ1-4	.	once	CASSLRPTNEKLFF	TGTGCCAGCAGTTTGCGACCTACTAATGAAAAACTGTTTTTT
TRBV6-1	TRBJ2-4	.	.	CASSEGYQNIQYF	TGTGCCAGCAGTGAAGGTTACCAAAACATTCAGTACTTC
TRBV7-2	TRBJ1-5	.	.	CASSSDSPAPQHF	TGTGCCAGCAGCTCGGACAGTCCCGCGCCCCAGCATTTT
TRBV2	TRBJ1-2	TRBD1	.	CASSLNPGTGGYTF	TGTGCCAGCAGCCTAAACCCCGGGACAGGCGGCTACACCTTC
TRBV20-1	TRBJ2-1	TRBD2	.	CSAAGTSGRRGLNEQFF	TGCAGTGCTGCAGGGACTAGCGGGAGGAGAGGTCTAAATGAGCAGTTCTTC
TRBV29-1	TRBJ2-5	TRBD1	.	CSVAQDRGQETQYF	TGCAGCGTTGCCCAGGACAGGGGCCAAGAGACCCAGTACTTC
TRBV9	TRBJ1-2	.	.	CASSGLSFANYGYTF	TGTGCCAGCAGCGGCCTGAGCTTCGCCAACTATGGCTACACCTTC
TRBV6-2/TRBV6-3	TRBJ1-5	.	.	CASSRLGGNQPQHF	TGTGCCAGCAGCCGGTTGGGGGGCAATCAGCCCCAGCATTTT
TRBV20-1	TRBJ1-1	.	.	CSASQQNTEAFF	TGCAGTGCTAGTCAACAGAACACTGAAGCTTTCTTT
TRBV4-3	TRBJ2-1	.	.	CASSQERGAPNEQFF	TGCGCCAGCAGCCAAGAACGGGGGGCCCCCAATGAGCAGTTCTTC
TRBV4-1	TRBJ2-3	TRBD2	few	CASRGVGAGVRDTQYF	TGCGCCAGCAGGGGGGTAGGGGCGGGAGTGAGAGATACGCAGTATTTT
TRBV21-1	TRBJ2-1	.	.	CASSKDRGNEQFF	TGTGCCAGCAGCAAAGACAGGGGCAATGAGCAGTTCTTC
TRBV18	TRBJ2-4	TRBD2	.	CASSPPQREGSIQYF	TGTGCCAGCTCACCTCCCCAGCGGGAGGGGAGCATTCAGTACTTC
TRBV4-3	TRBJ2-1	.	.	CASQLARGTNEQFF	TGCGCCAGCCAACTAGCCCGAGGGACAAATGAGCAGTTCTTC
TRBV7-9	TRBJ2-1	TRBD2	.	CASSWTSGGGEQFF	TGTGCCAGCAGCTGGACTAGCGGGGGGGGTGAGCAGTTCTTC
TRBV20-1	TRBJ2-3	.	once	CSARDGGRVGSNTQYF	TGCAGTGCTAGAGATGGGGGAAGGGTCGGGTCGAATACGCAGTATTTT
TRBV9	TRBJ2-4	.	once	CASSLGQGGPSSIQYF	TGTGCCAGCAGCCTAGGACAGGGAGGGCCCAGCAGTATTCAGTACTTC
TRBV6-2/TRBV6-3	TRBJ2-7	.	.	CASSRVGEQYF	TGTGCCAGCAGTAGGGTCGGAGAGCAGTACTTC
TRBV5-1	TRBJ1-2	TRBD1	.	CASSLDGTGNYGYTF	TGCGCCAGCAGCTTGGATGGGACAGGGAACTATGGCTACACCTTC
TRBV20-1	TRBJ2-1	.	.	CSAPAWSSGVYNEQFF	TGCAGTGCTCCCGCTTGGAGTAGCGGAGTTTACAATGAGCAGTTCTTC
TRBV13	TRBJ1-2	.	.	CASSLGTSKYGYTF	TGTGCCAGCAGCTTAGGTACGAGCAAGTATGGCTACACCTTC
TRBV7-8	TRBJ2-1	.	.	CAAIGREYNEQFF	TGTGCCGCGATCGGGAGAGAATACAATGAGCAGTTCTTC
TRBV9	TRBJ2-7	.	.	CASSVSGSTAEQYF	TGTGCCAGCAGCGTATCGGGCTCGACAGCCGAGCAGTACTTC
TRBV7-2	TRBJ2-1	.	.	CASSPRGAANEQFF	TGTGCCAGCAGCCCCCGGGGAGCGGCAAATGAGCAGTTCTTC
TRBV29-1	TRBJ1-1	.	.	CSADPGEAFF	TGCAGCGCCGACCCAGGGGAAGCTTTCTTT
TRBV29-1	TRBJ2-1	TRBD1	.	CSVFGDRDNEQFF	TGCAGCGTTTTTGGGGACAGGGATAATGAGCAGTTCTTC
TRBV7-2	TRBJ2-2	.	few	CASRIGGGSTGELFF	TGTGCCAGCAGAATTGGAGGGGGTAGCACCGGGGAGCTGTTTTTT
TRBV7-9	TRBJ2-7	TRBD1	.	CASSVPGQGSYEQYF	TGTGCCAGCAGCGTACCGGGACAGGGCTCCTACGAGCAGTACTTC
TRBV5-1	TRBJ2-1	TRBD2	.	CASQGLAGGSHNEQFF	TGCGCCAGCCAGGGACTAGCGGGGGGATCACACAATGAGCAGTTCTTC
TRBV5-4	TRBJ1-1	.	.	CASSLGGGAGSLTEAFF	TGTGCCAGCAGCTTGGGAGGAGGGGCGGGTAGTCTCACTGAAGCTTTCTTT
TRBV19	TRBJ1-1	.	.	CAIGLGRNTEAFF	TGTGCCATTGGGCTCGGGAGGAACACTGAAGCTTTCTTT
TRBV20-1	TRBJ1-1	.	.	CSAPGRWGDTEAFF	TGCAGTGCTCCAGGACGCTGGGGGGACACTGAAGCTTTCTTT
TRBV6-5	TRBJ1-2	.	.	CASRVSVSYGYTF	TGTGCCAGCAGGGTTTCAGTTAGCTATGGCTACACCTTC
TRBV7-8	TRBJ2-1	.	.	CASSPSGGGYNEQFF	TGTGCCAGCAGTCCCTCTGGCGGAGGATACAATGAGCAGTTCTTC
TRBV3-1	TRBJ1-6	.	.	CASSPLLSVGQNYNSPLHF	TGTGCCAGCAGCCCCTTATTGAGCGTAGGGCAAAACTATAATTCACCCCTCCACTTT
TRBV4-3	TRBJ2-7	TRBD2	.	CASSPGLAFEQYF	TGCGCCAGCAGCCCAGGACTAGCGTTCGAGCAGTACTTC
TRBV10-3	TRBJ2-5	TRBD2	.	CAISALAGAETQYF	TGTGCCATCAGTGCACTAGCGGGGGCAGAGACCCAGTACTTC
TRBV25-1	TRBJ2-1	.	.	CASSDYPSVGEQFF	TGTGCCAGCAGTGATTACCCGTCCGTAGGTGAGCAGTTCTTC
TRBV5-1	TRBJ2-2	TRBD2	.	CASSLTSGGASGELFF	TGCGCCAGCAGCCTTACTAGCGGGGGGGCCTCCGGGGAGCTGTTTTTT
TRBV5-5	TRBJ2-5	.	.	CASSSGAYQETQYF	TGTGCCAGCAGCTCCGGGGCGTACCAAGAGACCCAGTACTTC
TRBV6-2/TRBV6-3	TRBJ1-5	.	.	CASSPGRWNQPQHF	TGTGCCAGCAGTCCGGGACGTTGGAATCAGCCCCAGCATTTT
TRBV12-5	TRBJ1-1	.	once	CASGYLVNTEAFF	TGTGCTAGTGGCTATTTGGTGAACACTGAAGCTTTCTTT
TRBV2	TRBJ1-1	TRBD1	.	CASRGDSPNTEAFF	TGTGCCAGCAGAGGGGACAGCCCAAACACTGAAGCTTTCTTT
TRBV29-1	TRBJ2-1	.	.	CSVESPATYNEQFF	TGCAGCGTTGAATCTCCTGCGACCTACAATGAGCAGTTCTTC
TRBV5-1	TRBJ1-5	TRBD1	.	CASSDRGEGQPQHF	TGCGCCAGCAGTGACAGGGGCGAAGGCCAGCCCCAGCATTTT
TRBV23-1	TRBJ1-1	.	.	CASSQSWVGDSVIDRTEAFF	TGCGCCAGCAGTCAATCTTGGGTAGGGGATAGTGTCATCGATCGCACTGAAGCTTTCTTT
TRBV3-1	TRBJ2-1	TRBD1	.	CASSQDWGQYNEQFF	TGTGCCAGCAGCCAAGATTGGGGACAGTACAATGAGCAGTTCTTC
TRBV5-6	TRBJ1-2	.	.	CASSFFRTYKKDGYTF	TGTGCCAGCAGCTTTTTTAGGACTTATAAAAAAGATGGCTACACCTTC
TRBV7-8	TRBJ2-1	TRBD2	.	CASSLSSGDLQGQFF	TGTGCCAGCAGCTTATCTAGCGGTGACCTCCAGGGGCAGTTCTTC